The 13 T cell receptor beta chains listed next were all sequenced from one sample in a study of T cell responses to AZD1222 COVID-19 vaccine. The method was immunoSEQ multiplex PCR; TCRdb's version includes in-frame clones alone and lacks a portion of them. The data contain roughly 250,000 clones, approximately 95% of them singletons. The starting material was peripheral blood, obtained on day 0 of AZD1222 vaccination. These TCRs come from an adult in good health.

The gene calls are TRBV18 and TRBJ1-2; a possible D gene is TRBD1 (5 bases). The germline CDR1 and CDR2 sequences are KGHSH and LQKENI. Deletions cut 5 bases from V and 8 bases from J, with 15 bases between. The CDR3 is 13 residues long. The CDR3: CASSIPGDGGYTF. The CDR3, as DNA: TGTGCCAGCTCAATACCGGGGGACGGAGGCTACACCTTC.

The sample holds one count of this clone. The chain uses TRBV11-2 and TRBJ2-7, with D possibly matching TRBD1 (5 bases). This CDR3 comprises 15 residues. The V and J ends lost 5 bases and 5 bases respectively, with 19 bases between them. CDR1 is SGHAT and CDR2 is FQNNGV in the germline V gene. Here the CDR3 DNA reads TGTGCCAGCAGCGACCTCCAGGGAAGGCATGACGAGCAGTACTTC. Its protein is CASSDLQGRHDEQYF.

The chain has TRBV2 and TRBJ1-1; the D is unclear. In germline, CDR1 is SNHLY, CDR2 FYNNEI. The CDR3 spans 14 residues. V lost 2 bases and J lost 0, with 7 bases in between. CDR3 residues: CASSELGLNTEAFF. CDR3 in DNA: TGTGCCAGCAGTGAATTAGGTCTGAACACTGAAGCTTTCTTT. Full variable domain (missing parts from reference TRBV2 and TRBJ1-1): EPEVTQTPSHQVTQMGQEVILRCVPISNHLYFYWYRQILGQKVEFLVSFYNNEISEKSEIFDDQFSVERPDGSNFTLKIRSTKLEDSAMYFCASSELGLNTEAFFGQGTRLTVV.

V is TRBV27 and J is TRBJ2-7; D call uncertain. This CDR3 region has 15 residues. The ends were cut back, 6 bases at V and 0 bases at J, with 15 bases in the middle. Per germline, CDR1 MNHEY and CDR2 SMNVEV (reference sequence). CDR3 sequence: CASRPLALGSYEQYF. As DNA, the CDR3 is TGTGCCAGCAGGCCATTAGCCCTCGGCTCCTACGAGCAGTACTTC.

This sequence joins TRBV7-2 and TRBJ2-5, with a tentative D call TRBD1 (6 bases). Trimming took 5 bases from V and 2 from J, leaving 18 bases between them. Germline CDR1 reads SGHTA; CDR2 reads FQGNSA. The CDR3 spans 16 residues. CDR3 sequence (DNA): TGTGCCAGCAGCCCCAACTCCGGGACAAATCAAGAGACCCAGTACTTC. Protein sequence: CASSPNSGTNQETQYF.

CDR3 loop: CASSVSSSRSLGDTDTQYF. For the CDR3, the DNA is TGTGCCAGCAGCGTTAGCTCCTCTAGGTCCCTGGGTGACACAGATACGCAGTATTTT. The J gene is TRBJ2-3, the V gene TRBV11-3, with D unclear. The CDR3 has 19 amino acids. CDR1 is SGHNT and CDR2 is YENEEA in the germline V gene. V lost 5 bases, J lost 2 bases, and 26 bases lay in between.

The rearrangement uses TRBV27 and TRBJ2-7; D ambiguous. The germline V gene encodes CDR1 MNHEY and CDR2 SMNVEV (reference sequence). V lost 5 bases to trimming and J lost 5 bases, with 13 bases between them. The CDR3 consists of 13 residues. CDR3 loop: CASSPPPYNEQYF. The DNA of the CDR3 is TGTGCCAGCAGTCCCCCTCCTTACAACGAGCAGTACTTC.

The chain is built from TRBV6-5 and TRBJ2-6; D unclear. Germline V gene lookup returns CDR1 MNHEY and CDR2 SVGAGI. This CDR3 comprises 15 residues. V was pared by 6 bases and J by 1 base, with 10 bases between. The CDR3 DNA follows: TGTGCCAGCAGGAAGACCGGTTCTGGGGCCAACGTCCTGACTTTC. Translating it yields CASRKTGSGANVLTF.

This sequence joins TRBV11-2 and TRBJ2-1; TRBD2 aligns across 12 bases. The CDR3 has 17 residues. Trimming took 0 bases from V and 3 from J; bases not matched to a gene: 3. The germline CDR1 and CDR2 sequences are SGHAT and FQNNGV. In nucleotides, the CDR3 is TGTGCCAGCAGCTTAGATCCACTAGCGGGGGGCTACAATGAGCAGTTCTTC. Its translation: CASSLDPLAGGYNEQFF. The full variable domain, with the rest looked up from reference TRBV11-2 and TRBJ2-1, is EAGVAQSPRYKIIEKRQSVAFWCNPISGHATLYWYQQILGQGPKLLIQFQNNGVVDDSQLPKDRFSAERLKGVDSTLKIQPAKLEDSAVYLCASSLDPLAGGYNEQFFGPGTRLTVL.

The chain is built from TRBV18 and TRBJ2-7; 10 nucleotides match TRBD2. The junction had 16 bases not matched to a gene; V was cut back by 1 base and J by 7 bases. The germline gives CDR1 KGHSH, CDR2 LQKENI. The CDR3 contains 18 residues. The CDR3 is CASSPLMTAGGPEGEQYF. In nucleotides, the CDR3 is TGTGCCAGCTCACCACTGATGACAGCGGGAGGGCCCGAAGGAGAGCAGTACTTC.

The chain is built from TRBV4-1 and TRBJ2-1; D may be TRBD2 (5 bases). This CDR3 region has 16 residues. Germline V gene data show CDR1 as MGHRA and CDR2 as YSYEKL. Trimming shortened V by 0 bases and J by 4 bases, and 13 bases separated the two germline ends. The CDR3 bases are TGCGCCAGCAGCCAAGATGGACTCCCGCGGTACAATGAGCAGTTCTTC. Translated, it gives CASSQDGLPRYNEQFF.

V usage is TRBV21-1 and J usage is TRBJ2-7; the DNA was not used to check the table's D call, TRBD2. TRBV21-1 has pseudogene status. The CDR3 sequence is 15 residues long. The CDR3 protein is CASSSDHSPGYEQYF. In DNA, the CDR3 is TGTGCCAGCAGTAGCGACCACTCCCCGGGCTACGAGCAGTACTTC.

The chain uses TRBV19 and TRBJ1-4, with D possibly being TRBD1 (6 bases). The germline V gene encodes CDR1 LNHDA and CDR2 SQIVND (reference sequence). CDR3 length: 14 amino acids. V lost 3 bases and J 8 bases, leaving 13 bases between the germline ends. CDR3 sequence (DNA): TGTGCCAGTAGTATGAGGGGGGCTCACGAAAAACTGTTTTTT. This codes for CASSMRGAHEKLFF. Full variable domain (remainder filled in from reference TRBV19 and TRBJ1-4): DGGITQSPKYLFRKEGQNVTLSCEQNLNHDAMYWYRQDPGQGLRLIYYSQIVNDFQKGDIAEGYSVSREKKESFPLTVTSAQKNPTAFYLCASSMRGAHEKLFFGSGTQLSVL.